Listed below are T cell receptor beta chains from one sample, sequenced in a study of blood T cell repertoires in COVID-19. The data were produced by immunoSEQ multiplex PCR, yet TCRdb's version contains in-frame clones alone and is incomplete. The data show about 68,000 clones, 89% seen once. The specimen was peripheral blood. These receptors were obtained from a man aged 45-65 years with active COVID-19. CDR3s include the opening cysteine and the closing phenylalanine or tryptophan. Fields, in order: J gene, V gene, clone size, D gene, CDR3 protein, CDR3 DNA. A D gene is named only where the DNA matches it firmly. For some rows the clone size is stated as once, few or many, or as a class when expanded; others skip it.

>TRBJ1-2|TRBV5-1|.|TRBD1
CASRRASGQGDLYGYTF
TGCGCCAGCAGACGAGCTTCGGGACAGGGGGATCTATATGGCTACACCTTC
>TRBJ2-7|TRBV6-2/TRBV6-3|.|TRBD2
CASSSGTPYF
TGTGCCAGCAGTAGCGGGACTCCCTACTTC
>TRBJ2-6|TRBV29-1|once|.
CSVEQAGANVLTF
TGCAGCGTTGAACAGGCTGGGGCCAACGTCCTGACTTTC
>TRBJ1-6|TRBV25-1|.|TRBD1
CASSEDRVSSPLHF
TGTGCCAGCAGTGAAGACAGGGTTTCTTCACCCCTCCACTTT
>TRBJ2-1|TRBV20-1|.|.
CSARAYNEQFF
TGCAGTGCTCGGGCCTACAATGAGCAGTTCTTC
>TRBJ1-5|TRBV4-3|.|.
CASSQFAGAGQPQHF
TGCGCCAGCAGCCAATTCGCGGGGGCGGGTCAGCCCCAGCATTTT
>TRBJ2-3|TRBV3-1/TRBV3-2|.|.
CASSGTRSTDTQYF
TGTGCCAGCAGTGGGACTCGTAGCACAGATACGCAGTATTTT
>TRBJ1-1|TRBV11-2|.|.
CASRPRQANTEAFF
TGTGCCAGCAGGCCACGACAGGCGAACACTGAAGCTTTCTTT
>TRBJ1-2|TRBV3-1/TRBV3-2|.|.
CASSRGGTYGYTF
TGTGCCAGCAGTCGCGGGGGCACCTATGGCTACACCTTC
>TRBJ2-7|TRBV7-2|.|TRBD2
CASSLRSSGGSYEQYF
TGTGCCAGCAGCTTAAGATCGAGCGGGGGATCCTACGAGCAGTACTTC
>TRBJ1-6|TRBV13|.|.
CASSLKTPWAQSSNSPLHF
TGTGCCAGCAGCCTCAAGACCCCATGGGCCCAGTCAAGTAATTCACCCCTCCACTTT
>TRBJ2-5|TRBV6-1|.|TRBD1
CASSENRGLAETQYF
TGTGCCAGCAGTGAGAACAGGGGGCTAGCAGAGACCCAGTACTTC
>TRBJ1-1|TRBV30|.|.
CAWSSPTGRGTEAFF
TGTGCCTGGAGCTCTCCGACTGGGAGGGGAACTGAAGCTTTCTTT
>TRBJ1-1|TRBV5-6|.|.
CASSPTVGQEAFF
TGTGCCAGCAGCCCGACCGTTGGACAGGAAGCTTTCTTT
>TRBJ2-7|TRBV9|once|TRBD1
CASSVTGTGLIEQYF
TGTGCCAGCAGCGTAACCGGGACAGGGTTGATCGAGCAGTACTTC
>TRBJ2-1|TRBV11-2|.|.
CASSIIIASNEQFF
TGTGCCAGCAGCATTATCATAGCGTCGAATGAGCAGTTCTTC
>TRBJ2-5|TRBV4-1|.|.
CASSQPPGTREETQYF
TGCGCCAGCAGCCAACCCCCCGGGACCCGGGAGGAGACCCAGTACTTC
>TRBJ2-3|TRBV6-4|.|.
CASSDSRGTDTQYF
TGTGCCAGCAGTGACTCGAGGGGGACAGATACGCAGTATTTT
>TRBJ2-5|TRBV7-2|.|TRBD2
CASSFLPGLAGGQGTQYF
TGTGCCAGCAGCTTCCTACCGGGACTAGCGGGGGGGCAGGGGACCCAGTACTTC
>TRBJ1-2|TRBV6-5|once|TRBD1
CASSPTGARYGYTF
TGTGCCAGCAGCCCGACAGGGGCCCGCTATGGCTACACCTTC
>TRBJ1-1|TRBV10-3|.|TRBD1
CAISEAQGVNTEAFF
TGTGCCATCAGTGAGGCACAGGGGGTGAACACTGAAGCTTTCTTT
>TRBJ2-1|TRBV2|.|TRBD2
CASRNRLAGNNEQFF
TGTGCCAGCAGGAACAGACTAGCGGGGAACAATGAGCAGTTCTTC
>TRBJ2-3|TRBV13|.|TRBD2
CASSLGFSGGAASTDTQYF
TGTGCCAGCAGCTTAGGGTTTAGCGGGGGGGCAGCTAGCACAGATACGCAGTATTTT
>TRBJ2-2|TRBV6-4|few|.
CATRGRDTGELFF
TGTGCCACCCGAGGGCGGGACACCGGGGAGCTGTTTTTT
>TRBJ2-7|TRBV4-1|.|.
CASSQNSYEQYF
TGCGCCAGCAGCCAGAACTCTTACGAGCAGTACTTC
>TRBJ1-2|TRBV5-1|.|TRBD1
CASSGDSHGYTF
TGCGCCAGCAGCGGGGACAGTCATGGCTACACCTTC
>TRBJ1-2|TRBV13|.|.
CASSSTREMNYGYTF
TGTGCCAGCAGCTCAACTCGGGAAATGAACTATGGCTACACCTTC
>TRBJ1-5|TRBV6-5|.|.
CASGFGAGGQPQHF
TGTGCCAGCGGATTTGGGGCCGGGGGACAGCCCCAGCATTTT